The 29 T cell receptor beta chains below all came from one sample that was sequenced in a study of CD8+ T cells in alopecia areata. This sample's treatment: oral pan-JAK inhibitor, 5-10 mg twice daily. As the sequencing template, cDNA was produced by extracting RNA and reverse transcribing it. TCRdb's table, derived via immunoSEQ multiplex PCR, lists solely in-frame clones and lacks some. The sample contains under 200,000 clones, 50% to 65% of which appear only once. Sequenced material: CD4+ T cells sorted from blood, taken at week 24, from a patient treated with tofacitinib. The receptor set was obtained from a human donor with alopecia areata.

The V call is TRBV7-2, the J call TRBJ2-3; D remains ambiguous. The CDR3 loop spans 13 amino acids. Deletions cut 5 bases from V and 4 bases from J, with 10 bases between. Germline values: CDR1 SGHTA, CDR2 FQGNSA. Here the CDR3 reads CASSIPGADTQYF. The CDR3 DNA sequence: TGTGCCAGCAGCATCCCGGGTGCAGATACGCAGTATTTT.

This clone appeared a single time. The CDR3 coding sequence is TGTGCCAGCAGCTTAGCGCGGGGACAGGGGAACTATGGCTACACCTTC. As protein: CASSLARGQGNYGYTF. This chain joins TRBV7-7 and TRBJ1-2; TRBD1 matches at 10 bases. V gave up 0 bases and J gave up 2 bases; unmatched junction bases: 3. The germline V gene encodes CDR1 SSHAT and CDR2 FNYEAQ (reference sequence). CDR3 length: 16 residues.

V gene TRBV14 combines with J gene TRBJ1-3, with D perhaps TRBD1 (6 bases). Trimming stripped 0 bases from V and 6 bases from J, with 18 bases between. The germline V gene has CDR1 SGHDN and CDR2 FVKESK. CDR3 length: 17 amino acids. As DNA, the CDR3 is TGTGCCAGCAGCCAAGATCGTCAGGGGCGCGGTAAAAACACCATATATTTT. As protein: CASSQDRQGRGKNTIYF.

This clone showed up just a few times. Other DNA variants within this sample encode the same CDR3. The chain's CDR3 is CSVVQGRETQYF. For the CDR3, the DNA is TGCAGCGTTGTACAGGGGAGGGAGACCCAGTACTTC. The rearrangement uses TRBV29-1 and TRBJ2-5; a possible D gene is TRBD1 (7 bases). The CDR3 covers 12 residues. In germline, CDR1 is SQVTM, CDR2 ANQGSEA. V lost 4 bases to trimming and J lost 5 bases, with 11 bases between them.

The rearrangement joins TRBV30 to TRBJ1-5; 8 positions agree with TRBD1. Trimming took 0 bases from V and 5 from J; bases not matched to a gene: 6. CDR3 size: 15 residues. Germline V gene sequence: CDR1 GTSNPN, CDR2 SVGIG (reference sequence). CDR3 loop: CAWSVPGGAYQPQHF. For the CDR3, the DNA is TGTGCCTGGAGTGTACCAGGGGGCGCATATCAGCCCCAGCATTTT.

This chain's CDR3 is CASSAANIQYF. In DNA form, the CDR3 reads TGTGCCAGCAGCGCAGCCAACATTCAGTACTTC. The chain has TRBV5-6 and TRBJ2-4; D unclear. This CDR3 is 11 amino acids long. V gave up 4 bases and J gave up 7 bases, with 6 bases separating them. Per germline, CDR1 SGHDT and CDR2 YYEEEE. Variable domain in full (rest from reference TRBV5-6 and TRBJ2-4): DAGVTQSPTHLIKTRGQQVTLRCSPKSGHDTVSWYQQALGQGPQFIFQYYEEEERQRGNFPDRFSGHQFPNYSSELNVNALLLGDSALYLCASSAANIQYFGAGTRLSVL.

The chain links TRBV19 to TRBJ1-5, with 8 nucleotides matching TRBD1. This CDR3 contains 14 residues. CDR1 is LNHDA, CDR2 SQIVND, per germline (reference sequence). The V segment lost 7 bases and the J segment 2 bases; nucleotides outside the gene matches: 4. The CDR3 region has the DNA TGTGCCAGTACTTTGGACAGGGGCAATCAGCCCCAGCATTTT. Encoded protein: CASTLDRGNQPQHF.

DNA for the CDR3: TGTGCCTGGATCCACCGACCGGGACAGGGGGCCTACGAGCAGTACTTC. Protein product: CAWIHRPGQGAYEQYF. The V call is TRBV30, the J call TRBJ2-7, with TRBD1 matching 11 bases. Germline CDR1 GTSNPN, CDR2 SVGIG (reference sequence). The CDR3 has 16 amino acids. V trimming: 4 bases; J trimming: 2 bases; junction bases outside the gene matches: 10. Variable domain in full (rest from reference TRBV30 and TRBJ2-7): SQTIHQWPATLVQPVGSPLSLECTVEGTSNPNLYWYRQAAGRGLQLLFYSVGIGQISSEVPQNLSASRPQDRQFILSSKKLLLSDSGFYLCAWIHRPGQGAYEQYFGPGTRLTVT.

V is TRBV6-6 and J is TRBJ1-1, with D hard to call. This CDR3 is 13 amino acids long. The V gene lost 2 bases and the J gene lost 3 bases, with 7 bases spanning the gap. CDR1 is MNHNY, CDR2 SVGAGI, per germline (reference sequence). The CDR3 spells CASSYRKDTEAFF. For the CDR3, the DNA is TGTGCCAGCAGTTACAGGAAGGACACTGAAGCTTTCTTT.

The chain employs TRBV2 and TRBJ1-5; 7 bases align to TRBD1. The germline CDR1 and CDR2 sequences are SNHLY and FYNNEI. The CDR3 has 14 amino acids. Germline trimming cut 3 bases from V and 7 bases from J; bases unmatched to any gene: 6. In DNA form, the CDR3 reads TGTGCCAGCAGTGATGGACCAGGGGGGCAGCCCCAGCATTTT. This codes for CASSDGPGGQPQHF.

This sequence joins TRBV19 and TRBJ2-5; D unresolved. CDR1 LNHDA and CDR2 SQIVND come from the germline V gene (reference sequence). Trimming pared 5 bases from V and 5 bases from J, leaving 9 bases between. This CDR3 comprises 12 residues. Written as DNA, the CDR3 is TGTGCCAGTAGTGCCCAGAGGGAGACCCAGTACTTC. Encoded protein: CASSAQRETQYF.

The J gene is TRBJ1-3, the V gene TRBV6-1; 7 bases align to TRBD1. Germline CDR1 MNHNS, CDR2 SASEGT. CDR3 length: 14 amino acids. J lost 0 bases, V lost 10 bases, and 6 bases had no gene match. The CDR3 spells CATGQFISGNTIYF. CDR3 DNA: TGTGCCACGGGACAGTTTATCTCTGGAAACACCATATATTTT.

This chain uses TRBV29-1 with TRBJ2-7, with 7 bases that match TRBD1. This CDR3 contains 12 residues. Per the germline V gene, CDR1 is SQVTM and CDR2 is ANQGSEA. Unmatched junction bases numbered 8, after V lost 3 bases and J lost 9 bases. The CDR3 protein is CSVEVDRVGQYF. The CDR3 region has the DNA TGCAGCGTTGAGGTCGACAGGGTTGGGCAGTACTTC.

This clone was observed a few times. This rearrangement joins TRBV5-1 to TRBJ1-4, with a possible D match to TRBD1 (6 bases). With 0 bases removed from V and 8 bases from J, the gap between germline ends came to 14 bases. Germline V gene lookup returns CDR1 SGHRS and CDR2 YFSETQ. CDR3 length: 15 amino acids. This chain's CDR3 is CASSLEDSAREKLFF. The CDR3 DNA reads TGCGCCAGCAGCTTGGAGGACAGCGCGCGGGAAAAACTGTTTTTT.

This clone was detected a few times. The rearrangement links TRBV30 to TRBJ2-3, with 9 bases aligning to TRBD1. Germline values: CDR1 GTSNPN, CDR2 SVGIG (reference sequence). The junction had 4 bases not matched to a gene; V was cut back by 0 bases and J by 6 bases. This CDR3 has 14 amino acids. CDR3 loop: CAWSVGTGTDTQYF. The DNA for the CDR3 is TGTGCCTGGAGTGTAGGGACAGGGACCGATACGCAGTATTTT.

The sample holds a few counts of this clone. The J gene is TRBJ1-5, the V gene TRBV28; TRBD1 matches 7 bases. The CDR3 has 13 amino acids. The germline gives CDR1 MDHEN, CDR2 SYDVKM. J gave up 7 bases and V 5 bases, and 5 bases lay outside the gene matches. The CDR3 DNA reads as TGTGCCAGCAGTAACAGGGGTGGGCAGCCCCAGCATTTT. Amino acid sequence: CASSNRGGQPQHF. Variable domain in full (rest from reference TRBV28 and TRBJ1-5): DVKVTQSSRYLVKRTGEKVFLECVQDMDHENMFWYRQDPGLGLRLIYFSYDVKMKEKGDIPEGYSVSREKKERFSLILESASTNQTSMYLCASSNRGGQPQHFGDGTRLSIL.

The chain carries TRBV27 and TRBJ2-5, with D maybe TRBD2 (6 bases). Germline-derived CDR1 and CDR2 are MNHEY and SMNVEV (reference sequence). V was cut by 4 bases and J by 5 bases, with 17 bases left in between. This CDR3 comprises 15 residues. The CDR3 bases are TGTGCCAGCAGTTATGGAGGGAGCCTGGGGGAGACCCAGTACTTC. Its translation: CASSYGGSLGETQYF.

This clone has a handful of counts. V and J are TRBV29-1 and TRBJ2-2; 7 bases are a match to TRBD2. Trimming cost V 4 bases and J 3 bases; bases outside gene matches: 5. From germline, CDR1 is SQVTM and CDR2 ANQGSEA. The CDR3 runs 14 residues. The CDR3 DNA sequence: TGCAGCGTTGTGTTGGGGGGGTACACCGGGGAGCTGTTTTTT. This gives the protein CSVVLGGYTGELFF.

The table lists this clone with a few counts. In nucleotides, the CDR3 is TGTGCCAGCAGCTTGCAGAGCTCGAACACTGAAGCTTTCTTT. Encoded protein: CASSLQSSNTEAFF. V gene TRBV5-5 combines with J gene TRBJ1-1; no clear D. Trimming shortened V by 1 base and J by 1 base, and 8 bases separated the two germline ends. Per the germline V gene, CDR1 is SGHKS and CDR2 is YYEKEE (reference sequence). The CDR3 spans 14 residues.

This chain joins TRBV2 and TRBJ2-2, with D unclear. Germline lookup yields CDR1 SNHLY and CDR2 FYNNEI. The CDR3 spans 15 residues. V was shortened by 3 bases and J by 0 bases, with 8 bases between the two germline ends. CDR3 sequence: CASSEWAANTGELFF. CDR3 nucleotides: TGTGCCAGCAGTGAGTGGGCCGCGAACACCGGGGAGCTGTTTTTT.

The chain is built from TRBV14 and TRBJ2-7, with a tentative D call TRBD1 (5 bases). This CDR3 has 14 residues. The V end was cut by 1 base, the J end by 3 bases, with 10 bases between. Germline V lookup: CDR1 SGHDN, CDR2 FVKESK. The CDR3 sequence is CASSQGGGFYEQYF. The CDR3 DNA reads as TGTGCCAGCAGCCAAGGGGGCGGATTCTACGAGCAGTACTTC.

A few counts support this clone. The rearrangement uses TRBV28 and TRBJ1-1; D gene uncertain. The CDR3 extends over 13 amino acids. Trimming cost V 8 bases and J 3 bases, with 13 bases left between them. CDR1 and CDR2 (germline): MDHEN, SYDVKM. The CDR3 coding sequence is TGTGCCAGCTTCCCAGCAGGCGACACTGAAGCTTTCTTT. This gives the protein CASFPAGDTEAFF. Supplemented by reference TRBV28 and TRBJ1-1, the full variable domain reads DVKVTQSSRYLVKRTGEKVFLECVQDMDHENMFWYRQDPGLGLRLIYFSYDVKMKEKGDIPEGYSVSREKKERFSLILESASTNQTSMYLCASFPAGDTEAFFGQGTRLTVV.

This chain links TRBV30 with TRBJ2-6; TRBD1 might be the D (5 bases). The CDR3 extends over 15 amino acids. Germline CDR1 reads GTSNPN; CDR2 reads SVGIG (reference sequence). The V end was cut by 3 bases, the J end by 1 base, with 10 bases between. The CDR3 loop is CAWRTSGSGANVLTF. The CDR3 DNA reads TGTGCCTGGAGGACTTCAGGGTCTGGGGCCAACGTCCTGACTTTC.

J is TRBJ1-1 and V is TRBV29-1; no clear D gene. Germline assignment: CDR1 SQVTM and CDR2 ANQGSEA. V was pared by 4 bases and J by 6 bases, with 6 bases between. CDR3 length: 10 amino acids. The CDR3 sequence is CSVGQAEAFF. DNA of the CDR3: TGCAGCGTTGGGCAGGCTGAAGCTTTCTTT.

This clone was seen at least ten times. V is TRBV2 and J is TRBJ2-6; TRBD1 or TRBD2 may be the D gene (5 bases each). This CDR3 region has 18 residues. Trimming took 7 bases from V and 2 from J, leaving 21 bases between them. Germline V gene sequence: CDR1 SNHLY, CDR2 FYNNEI. CDR3 nucleotide sequence: TGTGCCAGCACTCGGGACCCCCCTGGGATCACTGGGGCCAACGTCCTGACTTTC. It specifies CASTRDPPGITGANVLTF.

The rearrangement links TRBV5-1 to TRBJ2-7; D is undetermined. Trimming took 0 bases from V and 6 from J, leaving 7 bases between them. The CDR3 spans 12 residues. The germline V gene encodes CDR1 SGHRS and CDR2 YFSETQ. CDR3 in amino acids: CASSLATSEQYF. The CDR3 DNA reads TGCGCCAGCAGCTTGGCTACATCCGAGCAGTACTTC.

The chain recombines TRBV6-5 with TRBJ1-5; D remains ambiguous. V lost 0 bases to trimming and J lost 7 bases, with 10 bases between them. Germline V gene sequence: CDR1 MNHEY, CDR2 SVGAGI. This CDR3 comprises 14 residues. The CDR3 DNA reads as TGTGCCAGCAGTTACTCGGGTTCTCGCCAGCCCCAGCATTTT. Amino acids: CASSYSGSRQPQHF.

The chain carries TRBV29-1 and TRBJ2-7; D gene unclear. V was pared by 4 bases and J by 2 bases, with 12 bases between. This CDR3 comprises 13 residues. Germline CDR1 is SQVTM and CDR2 is ANQGSEA. The CDR3 protein is CSVADPAAYEQYF. The CDR3 bases are TGCAGCGTTGCCGACCCGGCAGCCTACGAGCAGTACTTC.

The chain recombines TRBV5-1 with TRBJ2-3; 7 positions agree with TRBD1. The junction had 9 bases not matched to a gene; V was cut back by 4 bases and J by 1 base. Germline V gene lookup returns CDR1 SGHRS and CDR2 YFSETQ. The CDR3 is 16 amino acids. CDR3 nucleotide sequence: TGCGCCAGCAGCAAGTTGAGACAGGGCCGCACAGATACGCAGTATTTT. Its protein is CASSKLRQGRTDTQYF.